A single sample gave rise to the 24 T cell receptor beta chains below, sequenced in a study of T cell clonotyping in hematopoietic cell transplantation. Data came from immunoSEQ multiplex PCR; TCRdb stores just in-frame clones and leaves some out. The sample yields about 6,800 clones, 80% to 90% seen once. This sample's time point: recipient sample about 28 days before transplant, after cytoreduction. The sample here was peripheral blood mononuclear cells, taken before stem cell transplant. The receptors come from a young man with acute myeloid leukemia. Some clones in this sample may be carry-over from other donors' samples.

A few counts support this clone. The chain recombines TRBV5-1 with TRBJ2-5; D may be TRBD1 (5 bases). The CDR3 consists of 14 residues. Germline V gene data show CDR1 as SGHRS and CDR2 as YFSETQ. V lost 4 bases, J lost 5 bases, and 15 bases lay in between. CDR3 nucleotide sequence: TGCGCCAGCAGCCCAACCTTTGCAGGGGAGACCCAGTACTTC. Amino acid sequence: CASSPTFAGETQYF.

This chain links TRBV7-9 with TRBJ2-1; no definite D call. Germline lookup yields CDR1 SEHNR and CDR2 FQNEAQ (reference sequence). The CDR3 loop spans 13 amino acids. V was shortened by 7 bases and J by 6 bases, with 13 bases between the two germline ends. In DNA, the CDR3 is TGTGCCAGCACCAACGGGCCTCGCAATGAGCAGTTCTTC. It codes for CASTNGPRNEQFF.

The CDR3 DNA sequence: TGTGCCCCAAAGGCGAGGGGCACTGAAGCTTTCTTT. Translated, it gives CAPKARGTEAFF. The chain is built from TRBV10-3 and TRBJ1-1; tentative D call: TRBD1 (5 bases). The V gene lost 11 bases and the J gene lost 4 bases, with 14 bases spanning the gap. Germline CDR1 and CDR2: ENHRY and SYGVKD. This CDR3 is 12 amino acids long.

The chain recombines TRBV4-2 with TRBJ2-5, with D maybe TRBD1 (6 bases). The CDR3 sequence is 13 residues long. CDR1 and CDR2 from the germline V gene are LGHNA and YNFKEQ. Trimming pared 5 bases from V and 4 bases from J, leaving 11 bases between. CDR3 protein: CASSRGIGETQYF. The CDR3 region has the DNA TGTGCCAGCAGCAGGGGGATTGGAGAGACCCAGTACTTC.

The V gene is TRBV11-2, the J gene TRBJ2-7; 9 nucleotides line up with TRBD1. CDR3 size: 14 residues. The V segment lost 3 bases and the J segment 2 bases; nucleotides outside the gene matches: 2. Germline assignment: CDR1 SGHAT and CDR2 FQNNGV. CDR3 amino acids: CASSFGTGTYEQYF. The DNA for the CDR3 is TGTGCCAGCAGCTTCGGGACAGGGACCTACGAGCAGTACTTC.

V is TRBV5-1 and J is TRBJ1-2; D unclear. Germline CDR1 SGHRS, CDR2 YFSETQ. The CDR3 contains 13 residues. V was pared by 5 bases and J by 4 bases, with 12 bases between. The CDR3 is CASSYQDPYGYTF. The CDR3 nucleotides are TGCGCCAGCAGTTATCAGGACCCCTATGGCTACACCTTC.

This chain uses TRBV7-9 with TRBJ2-2, with 8 bases lining up with TRBD2. CDR1 is SEHNR, CDR2 FQNEAQ, per germline (reference sequence). Trimming took 4 bases from V and 4 from J; bases not matched to a gene: 5. The CDR3 runs to 15 residues. CDR3 loop: CASSWSGSGTGELFF. The DNA for the CDR3 is TGTGCCAGCAGCTGGAGCGGGAGCGGCACCGGGGAGCTGTTTTTT.

The chain links TRBV29-1 to TRBJ2-1; perhaps TRBD1 as D (6 bases). V was cut by 4 bases and J by 9 bases, with 19 bases left in between. This CDR3 comprises 14 residues. Germline values: CDR1 SQVTM, CDR2 ANQGSEA. The CDR3 DNA sequence: TGCAGCGTTGCAGAACGGACAGTTTGGTCTGAGCAGTTCTTC. It translates to CSVAERTVWSEQFF.

The rearrangement uses TRBV5-1 and TRBJ2-1; D remains unclear. Trimming removed 5 bases from V and 0 bases from J, with 12 bases in between. The CDR3 sequence is 15 residues long. The germline V gene encodes CDR1 SGHRS and CDR2 YFSETQ. Written as DNA, the CDR3 is TGCGCCAGCAGTTTAGCACTTAGCTCCTACAATGAGCAGTTCTTC. Encoded protein: CASSLALSSYNEQFF.

The CDR3 DNA sequence: TGTGCCAGCAGCATAAGTCAGCTAAGGCCTAGCGGGAGGGCCTGGGAAGACACCGGGGAGCTGTTTTTT. Translating gives CASSISQLRPSGRAWEDTGELFF. The V gene is TRBV21-1, the J gene TRBJ2-2; the listed D gene, TRBD2, was not tested against the DNA. TRBV21-1 is assigned pseudogene status. The CDR3 is 23 amino acids.

This CDR3 is CASSLGQGGGYTF. In DNA, the CDR3 is TGTGCCAGCAGTCTGGGACAGGGCGGTGGCTACACCTTC. This sequence joins TRBV28 and TRBJ1-2; TRBD1 agrees at 9 bases. The CDR3 consists of 13 residues. Losses at the gene ends were 5 bases for V and 7 bases for J; bases not matched to a gene: 5. The germline gives CDR1 MDHEN, CDR2 SYDVKM.

V and J are TRBV5-1 and TRBJ1-1, with D tentatively TRBD1 (5 bases). The germline CDR1 and CDR2 sequences are SGHRS and YFSETQ. The CDR3 extends over 14 amino acids. Trimming cost V 0 bases and J 5 bases, with 11 bases left between them. The CDR3 region has the DNA TGCGCCAGCAGCTTGGCAGGGTGGAGGACTGAAGCTTTCTTT. Encoded protein: CASSLAGWRTEAFF.

The chain recombines TRBV2 with TRBJ2-1, with D unresolved. Germline assignment: CDR1 SNHLY and CDR2 FYNNEI. There are 13 residues in the CDR3. V lost 0 bases to trimming and J lost 8 bases, with 8 bases between them. In DNA, the CDR3 is TGTGCCAGCAGTGAAGCAGGGTCCGATGAGCAGTTCTTC. Translating it yields CASSEAGSDEQFF.

This chain uses TRBV20-1 with TRBJ2-1; no clear D. The CDR3 is 11 residues long. Germline CDR1 is DFQATT and CDR2 is SNEGSKA (reference sequence). The germline V and J ends were trimmed by 5 bases and 4 bases, with 6 bases remaining between them. The CDR3 region is CSAGSYNEQFF. The CDR3 nucleotides read TGCAGTGCTGGTAGTTACAATGAGCAGTTCTTC.

This chain links TRBV18 with TRBJ1-3; 7 bases are a match to TRBD1. Germline V CDR1 and CDR2: KGHSH, LQKENI. After removal of 5 bases from V and 8 bases from J, the junction contained 6 bases not matched to a gene. CDR3 length equals 13 residues. The CDR3 DNA reads TGTGCCAGCTCATCTGACAGGGTCCACACCATATATTTT. Translation gives CASSSDRVHTIYF.

The chain recombines TRBV28 with TRBJ2-5; 8 bases agree with TRBD1. Unmatched junction bases numbered 6, after V lost 8 bases and J lost 4 bases. The length of the CDR3 is 13 residues. CDR1 is MDHEN, CDR2 SYDVKM, per germline. CDR3 bases: TGTGCCAGCGATACAGGGGGACCAGAGACCCAGTACTTC. Translating it yields CASDTGGPETQYF.

This clone was recorded a few times. The gene calls are TRBV30 and TRBJ1-1; possibly TRBD1 for D (5 bases). The CDR3 spans 13 residues. Germline CDR1 reads GTSNPN; CDR2 reads SVGIG (reference sequence). V lost 5 bases to trimming and J lost 4 bases, with 14 bases between them. CDR3 DNA: TGTGCCTGGTCCACAGGCTATGGCACTGAAGCTTTCTTT. It codes for CAWSTGYGTEAFF.

This rearrangement joins TRBV7-3 to TRBJ2-2, with a tentative D call TRBD2 (5 bases). V was shortened by 5 bases and J by 6 bases, with 19 bases between the two germline ends. This CDR3 spans 16 amino acids. Germline V gene data show CDR1 as SGHTA and CDR2 as FQGTGA. In DNA, the CDR3 is TGTGCCAGCAGCCTCGGAGGCGGGCCGCGGGCCGGGGAGCTGTTTTTT. As protein: CASSLGGGPRAGELFF.

This chain links TRBV7-9 with TRBJ2-2, with TRBD2 matching 9 bases. Losses at the gene ends were 4 bases for V and 3 bases for J; bases not matched to a gene: 15. Germline V CDR1 and CDR2: SEHNR, FQNEAQ (reference sequence). CDR3 length: 19 residues. CDR3 sequence reads: CASSSRKGSGSVDTGELFF. CDR3 DNA sequence: TGTGCCAGCAGCTCCCGGAAGGGTAGCGGGAGTGTTGACACCGGGGAGCTGTTTTTT.

The chain recombines TRBV4-3 with TRBJ2-6; 8 positions match TRBD1. CDR3 size: 16 residues. Trimming removed 4 bases from V and 0 bases from J; junction bases left unmatched: 2. CDR1 and CDR2 (germline): LGHNA, YSLEER. The DNA of the CDR3 is TGCGCCAGCAGCCCCACAGGGGGCTCTGGGGCCAACGTCCTGACTTTC. Residues: CASSPTGGSGANVLTF.

This chain links TRBV4-1 with TRBJ1-2, with TRBD1 as a possible D gene (6 bases). Trimming pared 0 bases from V and 8 bases from J, leaving 16 bases between. The CDR3 contains 15 residues. CDR1 is MGHRA and CDR2 is YSYEKL in the germline V gene. The CDR3: CASSQDMMGARGYTF. CDR3 bases: TGCGCCAGCAGCCAAGATATGATGGGGGCCCGCGGCTACACCTTC.

Only one count was recorded for this clone. The chain uses TRBV28 and TRBJ2-6; D may match TRBD1 or TRBD2 (5 bases each). V was shortened by 4 bases and J by 4 bases, with 20 bases between the two germline ends. The CDR3 consists of 18 residues. The germline V gene has CDR1 MDHEN and CDR2 SYDVKM. The CDR3 sequence is CASSSLRDPHLGANVLTF. For the CDR3, the DNA is TGTGCCAGCAGTTCCCTCCGGGACCCCCACTTGGGGGCCAACGTCCTGACTTTC.

The rearrangement uses TRBV10-3 and TRBJ1-1, with 7 bases fitting TRBD1. The CDR3 totals 11 residues. Unmatched junction bases numbered 8, after V lost 8 bases and J lost 11 bases. CDR1 ENHRY and CDR2 SYGVKD come from the germline V gene. The CDR3 sequence is CAIGGGGAAFF. CDR3 bases: TGTGCCATCGGGGGAGGGGGCGCGGCTTTCTTT.

The V and J genes are TRBV14 and TRBJ2-3, with 9 bases identical to TRBD2. V gave up 4 bases and J gave up 0 bases; unmatched junction bases: 8. Germline values: CDR1 SGHDN, CDR2 FVKESK. The CDR3 consists of 17 residues. CDR3 protein: CASSLDGLAPSTDTQYF. The DNA for the CDR3 is TGTGCCAGCAGCCTCGACGGACTAGCGCCGAGCACAGATACGCAGTATTTT.